This entry lists 5 T cell receptor beta chains sequenced from one sample in a study of blood T cells in healthy people across ages. Primers used in a second PCR of about 7 to 12 cycles were a sample-barcoded 5' primer and a J-beta primer mix. Each CDR3 protein gets one entry after TCRdb re-called the 5' RACE reads with MiXCR. The profile shows about 730,000 distinct CDR3 sequences, roughly 43% of them singletons. The source material was blood. These receptors were obtained from a woman aged 55-70 years in good health.

This chain connects TRBV4-2 to TRBJ1-3; 7 nucleotides agree with TRBD1. This CDR3 region has 16 residues. In germline, CDR1 is LGHNA, CDR2 YNFKEQ. Germline trimming cut 4 bases from V and 3 bases from J; bases unmatched to any gene: 9. CDR3 residues: CASSPRGGGYGNTIYF. The CDR3 nucleotides are TGTGCCAGCAGCCCCCGGGGAGGGGGCTATGGAAACACCATATATTTT.

The genes are TRBV2 and TRBJ2-4, with D possibly matching TRBD1 (6 bases). The CDR3 spans 16 residues. Germline CDR1 reads SNHLY; CDR2 reads FYNNEI. The ends were cut back, 1 base at V and 13 bases at J, with 23 bases in the middle. The CDR3 sequence: CASSEGAGAGVNEQYF. The DNA for the CDR3 is TGTGCCAGCAGTGAAGGGGCAGGGGCAGGGGTCAATGAGCAGTACTTC.

The V gene is TRBV28, the J gene TRBJ1-4; D ambiguous. CDR1 and CDR2 from the germline V gene are MDHEN and SYDVKM. Trimming took off 2 bases at V and 0 bases at J, with 16 bases between the two ends. CDR3 length equals 18 residues. This CDR3 reads CASSLGGGIPATNEKLFF. The DNA of the CDR3 is TGTGCCAGCAGTTTAGGAGGAGGGATCCCCGCAACTAATGAAAAACTGTTTTTT.

The chain joins TRBV7-2 to TRBJ1-2; 7 bases agree with TRBD1. The trim removed 5 bases at V and 2 bases at J, leaving 5 bases unmatched. The CDR3 has 14 residues. Germline V gene data show CDR1 as SGHTA and CDR2 as FQGNSA. CDR3 bases: TGTGCCAGCAGCGTATCGGGACAGAACTATGGCTACACCTTC. It yields the protein CASSVSGQNYGYTF.

This clonotype was observed once. The chain is built from TRBV5-1 and TRBJ2-1; TRBD1 matches at 9 bases. The length of the CDR3 is 14 residues. With V trimmed by 4 bases and J by 8 bases, 7 bases remained unmatched. The germline CDR1 and CDR2 sequences are SGHRS and YFSETQ. Here the CDR3 DNA reads TGCGCCAGCAGCGAGGGACAGGGTTTCGATGAGCAGTTCTTC. Encoded protein: CASSEGQGFDEQFF. Combining the CDR3 with reference TRBV5-1 and TRBJ2-1 gives the whole variable domain KAGVTQTPRYLIKTRGQQVTLSCSPISGHRSVSWYQQTPGQGLQFLFEYFSETQRNKGNFPGRFSGRQFSNSRSEMNVSTLELGDSALYLCASSEGQGFDEQFFGPGTRLTVL.